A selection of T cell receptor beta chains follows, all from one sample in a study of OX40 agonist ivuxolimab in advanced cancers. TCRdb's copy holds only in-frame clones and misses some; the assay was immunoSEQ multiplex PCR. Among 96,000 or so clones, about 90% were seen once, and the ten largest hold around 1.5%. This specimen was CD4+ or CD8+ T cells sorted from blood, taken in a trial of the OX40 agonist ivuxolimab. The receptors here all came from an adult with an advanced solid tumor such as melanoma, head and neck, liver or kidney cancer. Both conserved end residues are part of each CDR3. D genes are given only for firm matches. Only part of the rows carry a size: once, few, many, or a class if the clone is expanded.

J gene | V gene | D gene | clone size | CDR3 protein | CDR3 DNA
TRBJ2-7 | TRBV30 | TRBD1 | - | CAWSVLSGGEGGEQYF | TGTGCCTGGAGTGTACTGTCAGGGGGCGAAGGAGGGGAGCAGTACTTC
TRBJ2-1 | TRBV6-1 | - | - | CASSARTARPTGDEQFF | TGTGCCAGCAGTGCAAGGACAGCACGTCCCACAGGCGATGAGCAGTTCTTC
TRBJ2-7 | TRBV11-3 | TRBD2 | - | CASSFQRGSEQYF | TGTGCCAGCAGCTTTCAGCGGGGATCCGAGCAGTACTTC
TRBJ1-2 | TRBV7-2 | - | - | CASSLGGAIFGYTF | TGTGCCAGCAGCTTAGGGGGGGCGATTTTTGGCTACACCTTC
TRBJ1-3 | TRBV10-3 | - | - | CATKQSGGNTIYF | TGTGCCACCAAACAATCGGGGGGAAACACCATATATTTT
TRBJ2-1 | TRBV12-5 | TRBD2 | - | CASGFTGLAGGRNNEQFF | TGTGCTAGTGGTTTCACGGGACTAGCGGGAGGTCGCAACAATGAGCAGTTCTTC
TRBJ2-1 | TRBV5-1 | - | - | CASSLDPNYNEQFF | TGCGCCAGCAGTTTGGACCCTAACTACAATGAGCAGTTCTTC
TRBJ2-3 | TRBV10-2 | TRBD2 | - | CASSRSLAETRADTQYF | TGCGCCAGCAGTCGGAGCCTAGCGGAAACAAGGGCAGATACGCAGTATTTT
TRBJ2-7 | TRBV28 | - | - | CASSFGGRYEQYF | TGTGCCAGCAGTTTTGGGGGGCGGTACGAGCAGTACTTC
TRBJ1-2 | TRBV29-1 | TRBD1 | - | CSVLFPDREVYGYTF | TGCAGCGTTCTCTTCCCTGACAGGGAGGTGTATGGCTACACCTTC
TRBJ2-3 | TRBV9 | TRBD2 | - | CASSVGDYTDTQYF | TGTGCCAGCAGCGTAGGGGACTACACAGATACGCAGTATTTT
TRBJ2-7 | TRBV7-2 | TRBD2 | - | CASSLVASVLAGNEQYF | TGTGCCAGCAGCTTAGTAGCTTCGGTACTAGCGGGAAACGAGCAGTACTTC
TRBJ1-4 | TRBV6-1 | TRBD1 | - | CASSVQGEEKLFF | TGTGCCAGCAGTGTTCAGGGGGAGGAAAAACTGTTTTTT
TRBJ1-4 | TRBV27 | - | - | CATGFPTNEKLFF | TGTGCCACGGGATTCCCCACTAATGAAAAACTGTTTTTT
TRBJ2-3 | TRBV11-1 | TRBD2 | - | CASQLAGISTDTQYF | TGTGCCAGCCAACTAGCGGGGATAAGCACAGATACGCAGTATTTT
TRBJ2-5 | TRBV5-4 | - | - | CASSPELESVSAETQYF | TGTGCCAGCAGCCCGGAGCTAGAGTCAGTGAGCGCAGAGACCCAGTACTTC
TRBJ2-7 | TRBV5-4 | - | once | CASSSLSRSSYEQYF | TGTGCCAGCAGCTCCCTAAGCAGGAGCTCCTACGAGCAGTACTTC
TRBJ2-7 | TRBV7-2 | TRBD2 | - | CASSPAGPYEQYF | TGTGCCAGCAGTCCAGCGGGACCATACGAGCAGTACTTC
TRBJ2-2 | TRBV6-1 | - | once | CASSPVQTGELFF | TGTGCCAGCAGCCCCGTGCAGACCGGGGAGCTGTTTTTT
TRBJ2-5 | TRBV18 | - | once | CASSPVETQYF | TGTGCCAGCTCACCGGTGGAGACCCAGTACTTC
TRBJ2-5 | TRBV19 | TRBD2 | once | CASSIDGTSGRRQYF | TGTGCCAGTAGTATCGACGGGACTAGCGGGAGGAGGCAGTACTTC
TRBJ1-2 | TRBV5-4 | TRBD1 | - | CASSTARNRGITGYTF | TGTGCCAGCAGCACGGCGAGGAACAGGGGAATTACTGGCTACACCTTC
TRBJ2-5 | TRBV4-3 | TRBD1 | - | CASSQDYHRGQETQYF | TGCGCCAGCAGCCAAGATTATCACAGGGGTCAAGAGACCCAGTACTTC
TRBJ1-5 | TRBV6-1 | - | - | CASSEVRGTGGQPQHF | TGTGCCAGCAGTGAGGTACGGGGCACTGGAGGTCAGCCCCAGCATTTT
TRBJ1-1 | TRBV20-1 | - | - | CSARRNTGAFF | TGCAGTGCTAGGAGGAACACAGGAGCTTTCTTT
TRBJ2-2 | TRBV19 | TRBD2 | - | CASSNGGRIGGELFF | TGTGCCAGTAGTAACGGCGGGAGAATAGGCGGGGAGCTGTTTTTT
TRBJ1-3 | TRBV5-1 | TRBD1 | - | CASSSYGQGAGNTIYF | TGCGCCAGCAGCTCCTATGGACAGGGAGCTGGAAACACCATATATTTT
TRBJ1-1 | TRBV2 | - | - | CASWHRREPNTEAFF | TGTGCCAGCTGGCACCGTCGGGAGCCGAACACTGAAGCTTTCTTT
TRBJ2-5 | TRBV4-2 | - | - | CASSQDHYGQETQYF | TGTGCCAGCAGCCAAGATCACTACGGCCAAGAGACCCAGTACTTC
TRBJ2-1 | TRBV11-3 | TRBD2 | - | CASSLVRTSYNEQFF | TGTGCCAGCAGCCTAGTTCGGACTAGCTACAATGAGCAGTTCTTC
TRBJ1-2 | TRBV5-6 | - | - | CASSLVGQEGYTF | TGTGCCAGCAGCTTGGTAGGGCAGGAAGGCTACACCTTC
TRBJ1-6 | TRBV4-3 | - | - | CASSSTGVHSPLHF | TGCGCCAGCAGCTCGACAGGCGTTCATTCACCCCTCCACTTT
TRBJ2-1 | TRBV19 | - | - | CASSIDRDFYNEQFF | TGTGCCAGTAGTATAGATCGGGATTTCTACAATGAGCAGTTCTTC
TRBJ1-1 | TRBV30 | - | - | CAWISPVNTEAFF | TGTGCCTGGATAAGCCCAGTGAACACTGAAGCTTTCTTT
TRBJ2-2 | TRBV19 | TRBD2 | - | CASSRAGAGELFF | TGTGCCAGTAGTAGAGCGGGAGCCGGGGAGCTGTTTTTT
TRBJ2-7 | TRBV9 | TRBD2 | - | CASSESGRAYEQYF | TGTGCCAGCAGCGAAAGCGGGAGGGCCTACGAGCAGTACTTC
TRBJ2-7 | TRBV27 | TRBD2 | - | CASSRGGGSYEQYF | TGTGCCAGCAGTCGTGGGGGGGGATCGTACGAGCAGTACTTC
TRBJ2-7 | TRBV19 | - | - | CASSIRWGGRGSSYEQYF | TGTGCCAGTAGTATACGGTGGGGCGGCAGGGGAAGCTCCTACGAGCAGTACTTC
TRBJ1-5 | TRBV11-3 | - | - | CASSSGGHQPQHF | TGTGCCAGCAGCTCCGGGGGCCATCAGCCCCAGCATTTT
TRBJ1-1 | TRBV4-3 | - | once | CASSPAPDTEAFF | TGCGCCAGCAGCCCGGCCCCGGACACTGAAGCTTTCTTT
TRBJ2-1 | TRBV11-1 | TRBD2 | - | CASSLSGSTYNEQFF | TGTGCCAGCAGCTTAAGCGGGAGTACCTACAATGAGCAGTTCTTC
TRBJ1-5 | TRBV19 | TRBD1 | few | CASRPTGVAIQPQHF | TGTGCCAGTAGACCTACAGGGGTTGCGATTCAGCCCCAGCATTTT
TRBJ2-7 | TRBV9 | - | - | CASRGLPGHEQYF | TGTGCCAGCAGGGGCCTCCCCGGGCACGAGCAGTACTTC
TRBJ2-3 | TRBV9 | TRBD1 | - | CASSAPGQLSTDTQYF | TGTGCCAGCAGCGCGCCGGGACAGTTATCCACAGATACGCAGTATTTT
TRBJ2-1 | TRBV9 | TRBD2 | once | CASRAGGGSGDEQFF | TGTGCCAGCAGGGCGGGAGGAGGCTCAGGCGATGAGCAGTTCTTC